The 6 T cell receptor beta chains below all came from one sample that was sequenced in a study of regulatory T cells in long-lasting Graves disease. Regarding time point: newly diagnosed GD, antithyroid drugs for less than 3 months. TCR sequences were obtained from RNA taken from PBMCs. iRepertoire HTBI primers and Arm-PCR of CDR3 regions built TCR beta libraries. TCRdb fed the multiplex PCR reads into MiXCR, producing one record per CDR3 protein. The sample has 350,000 to 500,000 distinct CDR3 sequences, 15% to 20% seen once; the top ten hold roughly 10%. The same data also contributed to another study, on T cells in Graves' hyperthyroidism and ophthalmopathy.

Here the sequenced sample was peripheral blood mononuclear cells (PBMCs), taken at new diagnosis, from a patient treated with antithyroid drugs. The source is a woman in her 30s with Graves disease.

In its sample, this clonotype was seen a few times. The chain couples TRBV4-2 to TRBJ2-2; D remains ambiguous. This CDR3 spans 15 amino acids. The germline CDR1 and CDR2 sequences are LGHNA and YNFKEQ. V was cut by 4 bases and J by 6 bases, with 15 bases left in between. CDR3 region: CASSREQLVAGELFF. CDR3 sequence (DNA): TGTGCCAGCAGCCGCGAGCAACTTGTCGCCGGGGAGCTGTTTTTT.

J is TRBJ2-6 and V is TRBV5-5; 9 bases match TRBD1. Trimming removed 4 bases from V and 0 bases from J; junction bases left unmatched: 8. The V gene's germline CDR1 is SGHKS and CDR2 YYEKEE (reference sequence). This CDR3 has 18 residues. The CDR3 nucleotides are TGTGCCAGCAGCGGCCGGGACAGGGTTAGCTCTGGGGCCAACGTCCTGACTTTC. Amino acids: CASSGRDRVSSGANVLTF.

The chain is built from TRBV29-1 and TRBJ1-4, with D uncertain. In germline, CDR1 is SQVTM, CDR2 ANQGSEA. This CDR3 region has 11 residues. Trimming took off 7 bases at V and 14 bases at J, with 17 bases between the two ends. CDR3 amino acids: CSAERRRVLFF. The DNA of the CDR3 is TGCAGCGCCGAACGTCGACGGGTTCTGTTTTTT.

Ten or more counts support this clonotype. The V gene is TRBV5-1, the J gene TRBJ1-2, with TRBD1 as a possible D gene (5 bases). This CDR3 region has 13 residues. Germline CDR1 SGHRS, CDR2 YFSETQ. V was cut by 4 bases and J by 7 bases, with 14 bases left in between. Here the CDR3 DNA reads TGCGCCAGCAGCCCGGGGGTAGCCCGTGGCTACACCTTC. Encoded protein: CASSPGVARGYTF.

This clonotype came up many times. The chain carries TRBV3-1 and TRBJ2-1; D unclear. This CDR3 comprises 15 residues. Germline values: CDR1 LGHDT, CDR2 YNNKEL (reference sequence). V lost 0 bases and J lost 9, with 15 bases in between. The CDR3 nucleotides are TGTGCCAGCAGCCAAGATCTTGAGTCTCTCGGTGAGCAGTTCTTC. Translation gives CASSQDLESLGEQFF.

At least ten counts were recorded for this clonotype. One junction end disagrees with the germline gene, perhaps due to a read error. V is TRBV11-2 and J is TRBJ2-3; no definite D call. CDR1 and CDR2 (germline): SGHAT, FQNNGV. The CDR3 has 10 amino acids. The CDR3 coding sequence is TGCGCCAGCAGCACCAATACGCAGTATTTT. Amino acids: CASSTNTQYF.